These 14 T cell receptor beta chains were all obtained from the same sample, sequenced in a study of OX40 agonist ivuxolimab in advanced cancers. TCRdb's table, derived via immunoSEQ multiplex PCR, lists solely in-frame clones and lacks some. The table lists tens of thousands of clones, over 60% of them singletons. This specimen was CD4+ or CD8+ T cells sorted from blood, taken in a trial of the OX40 agonist ivuxolimab. Source of these receptors: an adult with an advanced solid tumor such as melanoma, head and neck, liver or kidney cancer.

J is TRBJ1-4 and V is TRBV7-2; TRBD1 agrees at 7 bases. V dropped 5 bases and J dropped 8; count of bases not matched to a gene: 5. CDR1 is SGHTA, CDR2 FQGNSA, per germline. The CDR3 sequence is 13 residues long. The CDR3 nucleotides read TGTGCCAGCAGCCGAGGACAGGAGGAAAAACTGTTTTTT. It is translated as CASSRGQEEKLFF.

This clone was recorded only once. The chain links TRBV19 to TRBJ1-4; 8 nucleotides agree with TRBD1. The CDR3 is 14 residues long. Trimming took 6 bases from V and 8 from J; bases not matched to a gene: 8. Germline assignment: CDR1 LNHDA and CDR2 SQIVND (reference sequence). CDR3 protein: CASRWTGMGEKLFF. The CDR3 region has the DNA TGTGCCAGTAGATGGACAGGGATGGGAGAAAAACTGTTTTTT.

The V call is TRBV5-8, the J call TRBJ2-3; 10 nucleotides match TRBD2. The junction had 6 bases not matched to a gene; V was cut back by 6 bases and J by 2 bases. This CDR3 spans 15 amino acids. Per the germline V gene, CDR1 is SGHTS and CDR2 is YDEGEE. The CDR3 coding sequence is TGTGCCAGCATCCTTAGCGGGGGGTACACAGATACGCAGTATTTT. It translates to CASILSGGYTDTQYF.

The CDR3 sequence: CASSKCLGTGPTPQHF. CDR3 bases: TGTGCCAGCAGCAAATGCTTGGGGACAGGGCCCACGCCCCAGCATTTT. The chain recombines TRBV21-1 with TRBJ1-5; TRBD1 was called by the table and not checked on the DNA. TRBV21-1 is listed as a pseudogene. The CDR3 extends over 16 amino acids.

The chain combines TRBV9 with TRBJ2-6; tentatively, D is TRBD1 (6 bases). Germline assignment: CDR1 SGDLS and CDR2 YYNGEE. With 2 bases removed from V and 0 bases from J, the gap between germline ends came to 12 bases. There are 17 residues in the CDR3. Here the CDR3 reads CASSVPAGASGANVLTF. CDR3 nucleotides: TGTGCCAGCAGCGTCCCAGCAGGGGCCTCTGGGGCCAACGTCCTGACTTTC. The full variable domain, its missing parts supplied by reference TRBV9 and TRBJ2-6, is DSGVTQTPKHLITATGQRVTLRCSPRSGDLSVYWYQQSLDQGLQFLIQYYNGEERAKGNILERFSAQQFPDLHSELNLSSLELGDSALYFCASSVPAGASGANVLTFGAGSRLTVL.

This chain links TRBV12-5 with TRBJ2-5; D gene ambiguous. The germline V gene has CDR1 LGHNT and CDR2 FRNRAP. The CDR3 length is 11 residues. V shed 6 bases and J shed 5 bases, with 7 bases lying between them. CDR3 region: CASGALETQYF. The CDR3 DNA reads as TGTGCTAGTGGGGCCCTGGAGACCCAGTACTTC.

The genes are TRBV2 and TRBJ2-2; TRBD1 might be the D (6 bases). The CDR3 is 15 amino acids. V shed 6 bases and J shed 3 bases, with 14 bases lying between them. Germline CDR1 is SNHLY and CDR2 is FYNNEI. CDR3 sequence: CASSLDRPDTGELFF. As DNA, the CDR3 is TGTGCCAGCAGCCTCGACAGGCCCGACACCGGGGAGCTGTTTTTT. Full variable domain (outside the CDR3, taken from reference TRBV2 and TRBJ2-2): EPEVTQTPSHQVTQMGQEVILRCVPISNHLYFYWYRQILGQKVEFLVSFYNNEISEKSEIFDDQFSVERPDGSNFTLKIRSTKLEDSAMYFCASSLDRPDTGELFFGEGSRLTVL.

The J gene is TRBJ2-2, the V gene TRBV27; 9 positions match TRBD1. From germline, CDR1 is MNHEY and CDR2 SMNVEV (reference sequence). The V gene end was trimmed by 6 bases and the J gene end by 6 bases; junction bases not matched to a gene: 11. This CDR3 contains 16 residues. CDR3 nucleotides: TGTGCCAGCAGGATCCGGGGACAGGGTGAGGCCGGGGAGCTGTTTTTT. This gives the protein CASRIRGQGEAGELFF.

The chain is built from TRBV7-9 and TRBJ2-2; 9 positions match TRBD1. The junction had 9 bases not matched to a gene; V was cut back by 5 bases and J by 5 bases. This CDR3 is built from 16 residues. Germline V gene sequence: CDR1 SEHNR, CDR2 FQNEAQ (reference sequence). For the CDR3, the DNA is TGTGCCAGCAGCCCTGGGGACAGGGCGGGGACCGGGGAGCTGTTTTTT. Its translation is CASSPGDRAGTGELFF.

The chain recombines TRBV18 with TRBJ2-2; a weak D match, TRBD1 (5 bases). The V gene's germline CDR1 is KGHSH and CDR2 LQKENI. This CDR3 spans 15 amino acids. The V and J ends lost 0 bases and 6 bases respectively, with 11 bases between them. The CDR3 reads CASSPPSRAPGELFF. DNA of the CDR3: TGTGCCAGCTCACCACCGAGCAGGGCCCCCGGGGAGCTGTTTTTT.

The chain recombines TRBV6-5 with TRBJ2-7; no definite D call. Germline CDR1 is MNHEY and CDR2 is SVGAGI. V was pared by 2 bases and J by 0 bases, with 14 bases between. The CDR3 sequence is 16 residues long. This CDR3 reads CASSYKKTPSSYEQYF. In DNA form, the CDR3 reads TGTGCCAGCAGTTACAAGAAGACTCCTAGCTCCTACGAGCAGTACTTC.

The rearrangement uses TRBV28 and TRBJ2-7; D tentatively reads TRBD1 or TRBD2 (7 bases each). Trimming took off 7 bases at V and 1 base at J, with 17 bases between the two ends. CDR1 and CDR2 (germline): MDHEN, SYDVKM. The CDR3 totals 15 residues. DNA of the CDR3: TGTGCCAGCACCCAGGGGGGACTAAAATCCTACGAGCAGTACTTC. It translates to CASTQGGLKSYEQYF.

The chain combines TRBV28 with TRBJ2-7, with 10 bases lining up with TRBD2. Germline CDR1 and CDR2: MDHEN and SYDVKM. V lost 4 bases to trimming and J lost 0 bases; unmatched junction nucleotides: 3. The CDR3 extends over 15 amino acids. CDR3 in amino acids: CASSYSSGSSYEQYF. The CDR3 DNA is TGTGCCAGCAGTTATTCTAGCGGGAGCTCCTACGAGCAGTACTTC. Complete variable domain (other parts from reference TRBV28 and TRBJ2-7): DVKVTQSSRYLVKRTGEKVFLECVQDMDHENMFWYRQDPGLGLRLIYFSYDVKMKEKGDIPEGYSVSREKKERFSLILESASTNQTSMYLCASSYSSGSSYEQYFGPGTRLTVT.

The chain joins TRBV19 to TRBJ2-4, with TRBD2 identical over 7 bases. J lost 3 bases, V lost 4 bases, and 6 bases had no gene match. Germline CDR1 and CDR2: LNHDA and SQIVND (reference sequence). CDR3 length equals 15 residues. CDR3 sequence: CASSTGLGHKNIQYF. The CDR3 DNA reads TGTGCCAGTAGTACCGGACTAGGTCACAAAAACATTCAGTACTTC.